The 22 T cell receptor beta chains below were found in one sample sequenced in a study of blood T cells in healthy people across ages. The use of a sample-barcoded 5' primer and a J-beta primer mix characterized a second PCR of 7 to 11 cycles. TCRdb called the 5' RACE reads again in MiXCR, with one record for every CDR3 protein. The table shows 650,000 to 1,000,000 distinct CDR3 sequences, with under 40% occurring only once. Sequenced input: blood. These receptors were taken from a man between 18 and 29 years old in good health.

About this clonotype: Given a much more abundant clone one base away, this may be a read error. The chain recombines TRBV6-6 with TRBJ2-7, with 8 bases fitting TRBD1. Germline V CDR1 and CDR2: MNHNY, SVGAGI (reference sequence). V gave up 5 bases and J gave up 0 bases; unmatched junction bases: 3. CDR3 length: 14 amino acids. CDR3 in DNA: TGTGCCAGCAGTAAGGACAGGGCCTCCTACGAGCAGTACGTC. Protein: CASSKDRASYEQYV.

The V call is TRBV4-2, the J call TRBJ1-6; no clear D gene. CDR1 and CDR2 (germline): LGHNA, YNFKEQ. V was pared by 0 bases and J by 7 bases, with 7 bases between. This CDR3 region has 14 residues. The CDR3: CASSQDYRNSPLHF. CDR3 DNA sequence: TGTGCCAGCAGCCAAGATTATCGGAATTCACCCCTCCACTTT.

This clonotype has a count of ten or more. The chain uses TRBV2 and TRBJ2-7; D may be TRBD1 (6 bases). This CDR3 comprises 12 residues. Germline V CDR1 and CDR2: SNHLY, FYNNEI. V was shortened by 6 bases and J by 2 bases, with 8 bases between the two germline ends. CDR3 DNA: TGTGCCAGCAGGGACAGAGCCTACGAGCAGTACTTC. This codes for CASRDRAYEQYF.

The table lists this clonotype with many counts. V is TRBV12-3 or TRBV12-4 and J is TRBJ2-3; D ambiguous. The CDR3 totals 12 residues. Trimming took 6 bases from V and 4 from J, leaving 8 bases between them. The CDR3 protein is CASRAVADTQYF. Written as DNA, the CDR3 is TGTGCCAGCAGGGCTGTTGCAGATACGCAGTATTTT.

V gene TRBV7-2 combines with J gene TRBJ2-5; 9 bases match TRBD1. The germline CDR1 and CDR2 sequences are SGHTA and FQGNSA. Trimming took 5 bases from V and 4 from J; bases not matched to a gene: 14. The CDR3 runs to 17 residues. The CDR3 coding sequence is TGTGCCAGCAGCCTCAGCGGACAGGGGCGACTAGGAGAGACCCAGTACTTC. Translating it yields CASSLSGQGRLGETQYF.

There are a few counts of this clonotype. The rearrangement uses TRBV9 and TRBJ2-3; 7 nucleotides align to TRBD2. The CDR3 totals 15 residues. Trimming at V came to 3 bases and at J to 1 base, leaving 5 bases not matched to a gene. Germline V gene sequence: CDR1 SGDLS, CDR2 YYNGEE. The DNA for the CDR3 is TGTGCCAGCAGCGGAGCGGGACCGCGCACAGATACGCAGTATTTT. It yields the protein CASSGAGPRTDTQYF.

This clonotype was counted only a few times. At one end the junction does not follow the germline gene, possibly because of a read error. This sequence joins TRBV7-2 and TRBJ2-3, with D perhaps TRBD2 (5 bases). This CDR3 contains 15 residues. CDR1 is SGHTA and CDR2 is FQGNSA in the germline V gene. This CDR3 is CASSHSAPSRDTQYF. The CDR3 DNA is TGTGCCAGCAGCCATTCGGCCCCTAGCAGAGATACGCAGTATTTT.

The chain employs TRBV4-3 and TRBJ1-2; D gene unclear. The germline CDR1 and CDR2 sequences are LGHNA and YSLEER. Trimming pared 0 bases from V and 3 bases from J, leaving 14 bases between. This CDR3 spans 16 amino acids. The chain's CDR3 is CASSQDSHRGDYGYTF. DNA for the CDR3: TGCGCCAGCAGCCAAGACAGTCACCGAGGTGACTATGGCTACACCTTC.

V and J are TRBV9 and TRBJ1-1; TRBD1 might be the D (6 bases). V was cut by 4 bases and J by 4 bases, with 14 bases left in between. Germline values: CDR1 SGDLS, CDR2 YYNGEE. This CDR3 contains 14 residues. CDR3 loop: CASSNRVRSTEAFF. Here the CDR3 DNA reads TGTGCCAGCAGCAACAGGGTACGCTCCACTGAAGCTTTCTTT.

This clonotype was found a few times. The chain carries TRBV12-3 or TRBV12-4 and TRBJ1-5; weak D call: TRBD1 (5 bases). Trimming removed 10 bases at V and 2 bases at J, with 9 bases between. The CDR3 consists of 12 residues. CDR3 in DNA: TGTGCCACCCGGGGGGGCAATCAGCCCCAGCATTTT. Translation: CATRGGNQPQHF.

V gene TRBV12-3 or TRBV12-4 combines with J gene TRBJ2-3; the D call may be TRBD1 or TRBD2 (6 bases each). Trimming pared 9 bases from V and 0 bases from J, leaving 13 bases between. The CDR3 runs 14 residues. The CDR3 loop reads CASSGASSTDTQYF. CDR3 in DNA: TGTGCCAGTTCGGGGGCCTCTAGCACAGATACGCAGTATTTT.

This clonotype has a handful of counts. The rearrangement joins TRBV25-1 to TRBJ2-7; TRBD1 matches at 7 bases. V lost 10 bases and J lost 1; bases outside the gene matches: 7. Germline CDR1 MGHDK, CDR2 SYGVNS. The CDR3 totals 13 residues. The DNA of the CDR3 is TGTGCCACCCTCGGGACAGATTCCTACGAGCAGTACTTC. This codes for CATLGTDSYEQYF.

Worth noting for this clonotype: This could be a read error, since a much larger clone is one nucleotide away. The chain employs TRBV12-3 or TRBV12-4 and TRBJ2-1; perhaps TRBD2 as D (5 bases). This CDR3 spans 13 amino acids. This CDR3 reads CANSLSGADEQFF. CDR3 in DNA: TGTGCCAACAGTTTGAGCGGCGCGGATGAGCAGTTCTTC.

This clonotype was detected a few times. This rearrangement joins TRBV9 to TRBJ1-4; perhaps TRBD1 as D (5 bases). The CDR3 runs 14 residues. Germline CDR1 and CDR2: SGDLS and YYNGEE. The V end lost 3 bases, the J end lost 8 bases, and 14 bases lay between the germline ends. The CDR3 spells CASSATSGWEKLFF. The CDR3, as DNA: TGTGCCAGCAGCGCAACGTCAGGGTGGGAAAAACTGTTTTTT.

A word on this clonotype: An end of the junction differs from the germline gene, which may be a read error. The chain recombines TRBV4-3 with TRBJ2-7; TRBD1 matches 9 bases. Looked up from germline, CDR1 is LGHNA and CDR2 is YSLEER. CDR3 length: 14 amino acids. The CDR3 sequence is CAGSQTQGADEQYF. The CDR3 nucleotides are TGCGCCGGCAGCCAAACACAGGGGGCGGACGAGCAGTACTTC.

There are a few counts of this clonotype. The chain links TRBV14 to TRBJ1-1; the D is unclear. Deletions cut 7 bases from V and 4 bases from J, with 13 bases between. CDR1 SGHDN and CDR2 FVKESK come from the germline V gene. This CDR3 has 13 amino acids. The DNA of the CDR3 is TGTGCCAGCACCCACGGAGGGATCACTGAAGCTTTCTTT. Translation gives CASTHGGITEAFF.

In its sample, this clonotype was seen many times. This chain uses TRBV10-3 with TRBJ2-7; 8 bases align to TRBD1. In germline, CDR1 is ENHRY, CDR2 SYGVKD. The length of the CDR3 is 12 residues. The V and J ends lost 3 bases and 6 bases, in that order; junction bases with no gene match: 1. The CDR3 bases are TGTGCCATCAGTGAAGACAGGGGCGAGCAGTACTTC. It yields the protein CAISEDRGEQYF.

This chain joins TRBV5-6 and TRBJ2-2; the D gene is possibly TRBD2 (6 bases). The CDR3 contains 15 residues. Germline lookup yields CDR1 SGHDT and CDR2 YYEEEE. V was pared by 4 bases and J by 5 bases, with 15 bases between. Written as DNA, the CDR3 is TGTGCCAGCAGCCTTGGGGCGGGATTGACCGGGGAGCTGTTTTTT. It specifies CASSLGAGLTGELFF.

This clonotype was counted at least ten times. The chain uses TRBV6-6 and TRBJ2-7; TRBD2 matches 7 bases. The germline gives CDR1 MNHNY, CDR2 SVGAGI (reference sequence). The CDR3 extends over 12 amino acids. The V gene end was trimmed by 7 bases and the J gene end by 2 bases; junction bases not matched to a gene: 2. The CDR3 is CASKGTTYEQYF. CDR3 DNA: TGTGCCAGCAAGGGGACTACCTACGAGCAGTACTTC.

As regards this clonotype: A much more abundant neighbour one base away suggests this may be a read error. The chain combines TRBV5-1 with TRBJ2-7; 7 nucleotides agree with TRBD2. Germline CDR1 SGHRS, CDR2 YFSETQ. The CDR3 has 13 amino acids. V was clipped by 3 bases and J by 12 bases; unmatched bases: 12. CDR3 protein: CASSSLATETRYF. For the CDR3, the DNA is TGCGCCAGCAGCTCACTAGCGACGGAGACCCGGTACTTC.

The V and J genes are TRBV4-1 and TRBJ1-5; D possibly corresponds to TRBD1 (5 bases). The CDR3 is 16 amino acids. The germline CDR1 and CDR2 sequences are MGHRA and YSYEKL. V lost 3 bases and J 6 bases, leaving 18 bases between the germline ends. The CDR3 is CASSHPRGRGTQPQHF. DNA for the CDR3: TGCGCCAGCAGCCACCCGAGGGGACGGGGTACTCAGCCCCAGCATTTT.

This clonotype was detected a few times. This rearrangement joins TRBV14 to TRBJ2-5; no clear D gene. TRBJ2-7 matches the DNA end more closely, so the J call is doubtful. CDR3 size: 13 residues. The germline V gene encodes CDR1 SGHDN and CDR2 FVKESK. DNA of the CDR3: TGTGCCAGCAGCCAAGCCGGGTTTGACGAGCAGTACTTC. Its protein product is CASSQAGFDEQYF.